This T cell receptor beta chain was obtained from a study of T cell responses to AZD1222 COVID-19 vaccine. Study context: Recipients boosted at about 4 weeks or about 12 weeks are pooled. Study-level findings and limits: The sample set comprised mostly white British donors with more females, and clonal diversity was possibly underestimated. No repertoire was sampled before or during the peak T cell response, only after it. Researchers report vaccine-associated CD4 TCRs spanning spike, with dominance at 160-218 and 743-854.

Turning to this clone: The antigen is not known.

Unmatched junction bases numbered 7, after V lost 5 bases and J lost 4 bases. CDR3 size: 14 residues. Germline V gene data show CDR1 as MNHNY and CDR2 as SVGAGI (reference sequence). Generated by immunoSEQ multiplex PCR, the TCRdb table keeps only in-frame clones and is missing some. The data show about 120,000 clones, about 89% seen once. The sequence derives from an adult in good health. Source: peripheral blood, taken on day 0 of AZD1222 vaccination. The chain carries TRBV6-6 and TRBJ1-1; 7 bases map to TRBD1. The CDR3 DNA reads TGTGCCAGCAGTACGACAGGGTATGGCACTGAAGCTTTCTTT. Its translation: CASSTTGYGTEAFF.